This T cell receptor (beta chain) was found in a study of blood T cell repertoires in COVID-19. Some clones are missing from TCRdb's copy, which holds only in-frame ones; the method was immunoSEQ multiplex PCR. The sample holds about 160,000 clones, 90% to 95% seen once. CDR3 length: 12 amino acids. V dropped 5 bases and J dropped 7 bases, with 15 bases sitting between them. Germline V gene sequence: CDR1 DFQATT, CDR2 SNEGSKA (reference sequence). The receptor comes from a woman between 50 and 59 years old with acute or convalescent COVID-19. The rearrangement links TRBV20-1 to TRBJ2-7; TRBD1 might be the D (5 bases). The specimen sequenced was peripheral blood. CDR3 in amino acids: CSAGGHRREQYF. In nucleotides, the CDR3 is TGCAGTGCTGGTGGACACCGTCGGGAGCAGTACTTC.